This T cell receptor beta chain was documented in a study of CD8 T cells in ankylosing spondylitis. One entry per CDR3 protein results from TCRdb running MiXCR on the 5' RACE reads. The table records approximately 240,000 distinct CDR3 sequences, roughly a tenth of them present only once. This clonotype was counted at least ten times. Sequenced: blood, either unsorted or a sorted T cell fraction (not recorded which). This clonotype was obtained from a male donor with ankylosing spondylitis or in good health (not recorded which).

The CDR3 spells CASSTDRVHEKLFF. CDR3 bases: TGTGCCAGCAGTACAGACAGGGTCCATGAAAAACTGTTTTTT. The chain is built from TRBV6-1 and TRBJ1-4, with 7 bases that match TRBD1. The CDR3 is made up of 14 amino acids. The germline V gene encodes CDR1 MNHNS and CDR2 SASEGT. The trim removed 5 bases at V and 6 bases at J, leaving 6 bases unmatched.